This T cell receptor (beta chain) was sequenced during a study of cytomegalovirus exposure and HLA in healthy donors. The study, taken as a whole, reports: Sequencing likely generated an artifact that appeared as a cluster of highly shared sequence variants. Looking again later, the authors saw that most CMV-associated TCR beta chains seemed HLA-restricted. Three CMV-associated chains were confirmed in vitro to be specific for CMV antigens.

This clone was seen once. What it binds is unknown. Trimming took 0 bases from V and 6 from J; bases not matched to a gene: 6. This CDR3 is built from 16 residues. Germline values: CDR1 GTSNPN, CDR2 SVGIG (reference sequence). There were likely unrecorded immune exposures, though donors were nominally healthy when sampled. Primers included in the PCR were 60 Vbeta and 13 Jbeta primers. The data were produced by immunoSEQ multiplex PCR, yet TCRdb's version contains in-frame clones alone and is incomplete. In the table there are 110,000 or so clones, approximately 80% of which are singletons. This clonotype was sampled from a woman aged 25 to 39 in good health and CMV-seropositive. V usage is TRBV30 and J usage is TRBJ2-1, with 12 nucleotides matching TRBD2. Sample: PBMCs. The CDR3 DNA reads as TGTGCCTGGAGTGTAATGGGACTAGCGGGTTCCAATGAGCAGTTCTTC. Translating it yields CAWSVMGLAGSNEQFF.